These T cell receptor beta chains were read from a single sample in a study of human T cells and chemical hapten exposure. TCRdb called the RACE reads again in MiXCR, with one record for every CDR3 protein. The sample includes 40,000 to 50,000 distinct CDR3 sequences, 3% to 4% seen only once; the top ten take 26%. The sequencing used whole blood, collected in connection with sensitization to the hapten diphenylcyclopropenone (DPC). Every receptor here comes from a man aged 50-59 years with alopecia areata. Some clones in this sample may be carry-over from other donors' samples. The CDR3 runs from the conserved cysteine through the conserved F or W. D genes are given only for firm matches. Expanded clones get a size class; other rows say once, few or many, or leave the size out.

j_call v_call d_call clone_size cdr3_nt cdr3_aa
TRBJ2-5 TRBV20-1 TRBD2 many TGCAGTGCCTCTGCGGGGTCAGGCGGGAGAGAGACCCAGTACTTC CSASAGSGGRETQYF
TRBJ2-1 TRBV20-1 TRBD2 many TGCAGTGCTCACGTTCCTAGCGGGAGGAAGAATGAGCAGTTCTTC CSAHVPSGRKNEQFF
TRBJ1-5 TRBV7-8 - many TGTGCCAGCAGCCGGATTGGGGGAAATCAGCCCCAGCATTTT CASSRIGGNQPQHF
TRBJ2-3 TRBV7-2 - many TGTGCCAGCAGCTTAGTGGGCGGGATCACAGATACGCAGTATTTT CASSLVGGITDTQYF
TRBJ2-3 TRBV29-1 TRBD2 many TGCAGCGTTGAAAGGGGGACTAGCGGGACCCGCACAGATACGCAGTATTTT CSVERGTSGTRTDTQYF
TRBJ2-3 TRBV28 TRBD2 few TGTGCCAGCGGACCTGGACTAGCGGGGATTAGTTCTAGCACAGATACGCAGTATTTT CASGPGLAGISSSTDTQYF
TRBJ2-7 TRBV12-3/TRBV12-4 TRBD1 many TGTGCCAGCAGTTTTGGGACAGGTACCTACGAGCAGTACTTC CASSFGTGTYEQYF
TRBJ2-1 TRBV3-1 TRBD1 many TGTGCCAGCAGCGCCCGGACAGGGATCGGGCAGTTCTTC CASSARTGIGQFF
TRBJ2-7 TRBV12-3/TRBV12-4 - many TGTGCCAGCAGTTTAGCCTCCAGGGACGAGCAGTACTTC CASSLASRDEQYF
TRBJ1-5 TRBV7-2 - many TGTGCCAGCAGCCCCAACAGGGACAAGCCCCAGCATTTT CASSPNRDKPQHF
TRBJ2-2 TRBV7-9 TRBD1 few TGTGCCAGCACCGCGGGACAGGGGAGGTCCGGGGAGCTGTTTTTT CASTAGQGRSGELFF
TRBJ2-6 TRBV19 TRBD2 many TGTGCCAGTAGTAAACTAGCGGGAGCTGGGGCCAACGTCCTGACTTTC CASSKLAGAGANVLTF
TRBJ2-1 TRBV15 TRBD2 many TGTGCCACCAGCAGAGATCTAGCGGGAGACGGTGAGCAGTTCTTC CATSRDLAGDGEQFF
TRBJ1-5 TRBV3-1 - many TGTGCCAGCAGCCAAGGGACAACCGCGGTTTATCAGCCCCAGCATTTT CASSQGTTAVYQPQHF
TRBJ2-2 TRBV4-1 - many TGCGCCAGCAGCCAAGGGAGGGCCGTGACGAACACCGGGGAGCTGTTTTTT CASSQGRAVTNTGELFF
TRBJ1-6 TRBV20-1 - many TGCAGTGCTAGAGCGAAGGCACCAGATTCACCCCTCCACTTT CSARAKAPDSPLHF
TRBJ2-5 TRBV5-6 - - TGTGCCAGCAGCCCAGGGAAAGAGACCCAGTACTTC CASSPGKETQYF
TRBJ2-4 TRBV10-3 - many TGTGCCATCAGTGAGGAGTGGCAGGAAAACATTCAGTACTTC CAISEEWQENIQYF
TRBJ1-1 TRBV6-6 - few TGTGCCAGCAGTTACGAACGCTCATCCACTGAAGCTTTCTTT CASSYERSSTEAFF
TRBJ2-1 TRBV7-3 TRBD2 few TGTGCCAGCAGCTTAAGCCTAGCGGGAGCGAGTGAGCAGTTCTTC CASSLSLAGASEQFF
TRBJ2-1 TRBV10-3 - many TGTGCCATCAGGAGGGGCCCGGCCCCCTACAATGAGCAGTTCTTC CAIRRGPAPYNEQFF
TRBJ1-1 TRBV10-3 TRBD1 - TGTGCCATCAGTCCCGGGACAGGGGAGGGTGAAGCTTTCTTT CAISPGTGEGEAFF
TRBJ1-5 TRBV4-3 TRBD1 many TGCGCCAGCAGCCAGGACAGGGATAGCAATCAGCCCCAGCATTTT CASSQDRDSNQPQHF
TRBJ2-3 TRBV28 - many TGTGCCAGCAAATACCGGGTCTCTAGCACAGATACGCAGTATTTT CASKYRVSSTDTQYF
TRBJ2-5 TRBV7-3 - many TGTGCCAGCAGCTTAAAGTATAAGGGGGAGACCCAGTACTTC CASSLKYKGETQYF
TRBJ1-2 TRBV6-6 - many TGTGCCAGCAGTAGGGACTCCTCCGGGATGTATGGCTACACCTTC CASSRDSSGMYGYTF
TRBJ2-5 TRBV6-1 - many TGTGCCAGCAGTGAAGAGACCCAGTACTTC CASSEETQYF
TRBJ2-3 TRBV6-1 TRBD2 - TGTGCCAGCAGTGGTCGGACTAGAGAACAGGATACGCAGTATTTT CASSGRTREQDTQYF
TRBJ2-3 TRBV7-9 - many TGTGCCAGCAGCCCAGGGATAGATACGCAGTATTTT CASSPGIDTQYF
TRBJ1-2 TRBV5-1 TRBD1 many TGCGCCAGCAGTCGAGGACAGGGAGACTATGGCTACACCTTC CASSRGQGDYGYTF
TRBJ2-7 TRBV5-4 - many TGTGCCAGCGGACCCTCAGGGGAGCAGTACTTC CASGPSGEQYF
TRBJ2-3 TRBV4-3 TRBD2 many TGCGCCAGCAGCCAAGTCGCGGGAGCCTCAGATACGCAGTATTTT CASSQVAGASDTQYF
TRBJ2-5 TRBV29-1 - many TGCAGCGTTCTCCCAGGGCAAGAGACCCAGTACTTC CSVLPGQETQYF
TRBJ1-1 TRBV20-1 TRBD1 many TGCAGTGCTAGAGATTTCGCGGGACAGGGGCCCATGAACACTGAAGCTTTCTTT CSARDFAGQGPMNTEAFF
TRBJ2-1 TRBV9 TRBD2 many TGTGCCAGCAGCGTAGATGGTAGCGGGACCTATGAGCAGTTCTTC CASSVDGSGTYEQFF
TRBJ2-1 TRBV25-1 TRBD2 many TGTGCAACCGTTCTAGCGGGAATTTACAATGAGCAGTTCTTC CATVLAGIYNEQFF
TRBJ2-7 TRBV28 TRBD2 many TGTGCCAGCACCCTTTCGGGCGGGGGGGAATTGAACGAGCAGTACTTC CASTLSGGGELNEQYF
TRBJ2-5 TRBV6-5 - many TGTGCCAGCAGGCCACACAACAGGGACCAAGAGACCCAGTACTTC CASRPHNRDQETQYF
TRBJ2-7 TRBV7-8 - many TGTGCCAGCAGCCAGAACCGAGAGGGGGAGCAGTACTTC CASSQNREGEQYF
TRBJ2-3 TRBV12-3/TRBV12-4 TRBD2 many TGTGCCAGCAGTTTTGGGACTAGCGGGAGGGCAGATACGCAGTATTTT CASSFGTSGRADTQYF
TRBJ1-1 TRBV29-1 - - TGCAGCTCCACAGGGTTGAACACTGAAGCTTTCTTT CSSTGLNTEAFF